This T cell receptor beta chain was sequenced during a study of T cells in Graves' hyperthyroidism and ophthalmopathy. About the study: Peripheral blood was acquired at first diagnosis, ahead of any therapy whatsoever.

V lost 5 bases and J lost 6; bases outside the gene matches: 3. Germline lookup yields CDR1 SGHTA and CDR2 FQGTGA. This CDR3 is built from 13 residues. TCR beta CDR3 region amplification was performed from RNA transcripts. TCR CDR3 underwent first-round RT-PCR with the HTBI primer set. TCRdb recomputed calls from the multiplex PCR reads with MiXCR, one row per CDR3 protein. The top ten hold about an eighth of the sample, which has hundreds of thousands of distinct CDR3 sequences, roughly 15% seen once. This clonotype has only a few counts. This TCR was sampled from a woman in her 50s with Graves' ophthalmopathy. The chain recombines TRBV7-3 with TRBJ2-2, with 7 bases fitting TRBD2. Material: blood. The CDR3 nucleotides are TGTGCCAGCAGCCAAAGCGGGGCCGGGGAGCTGTTTTTT. Its translation is CASSQSGAGELFF.